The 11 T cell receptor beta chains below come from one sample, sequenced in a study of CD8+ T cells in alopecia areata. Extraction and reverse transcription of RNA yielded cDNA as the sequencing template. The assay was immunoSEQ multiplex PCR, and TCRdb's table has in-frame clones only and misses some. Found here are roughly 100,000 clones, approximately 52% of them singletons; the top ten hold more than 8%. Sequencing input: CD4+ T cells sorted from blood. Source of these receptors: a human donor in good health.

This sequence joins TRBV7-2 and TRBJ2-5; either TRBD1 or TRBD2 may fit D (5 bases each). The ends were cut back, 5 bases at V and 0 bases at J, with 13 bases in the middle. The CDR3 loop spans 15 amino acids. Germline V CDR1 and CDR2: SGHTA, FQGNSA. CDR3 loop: CASSAQWGYQETQYF. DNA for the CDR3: TGTGCCAGCAGCGCCCAATGGGGGTACCAAGAGACCCAGTACTTC.

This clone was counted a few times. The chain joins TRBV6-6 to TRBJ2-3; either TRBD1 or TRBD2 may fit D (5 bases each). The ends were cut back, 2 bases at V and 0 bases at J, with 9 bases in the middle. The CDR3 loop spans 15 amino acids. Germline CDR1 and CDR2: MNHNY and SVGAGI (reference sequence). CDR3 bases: TGTGCCAGCAGTTACGGGACCTCTAGCACAGATACGCAGTATTTT. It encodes CASSYGTSSTDTQYF.

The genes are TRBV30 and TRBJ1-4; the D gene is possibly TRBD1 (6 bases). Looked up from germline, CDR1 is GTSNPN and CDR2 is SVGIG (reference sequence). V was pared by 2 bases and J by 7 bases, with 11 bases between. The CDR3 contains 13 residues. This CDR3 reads CAWSLQGPEKLFF. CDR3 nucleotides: TGTGCCTGGAGTCTACAGGGACCTGAAAAACTGTTTTTT.

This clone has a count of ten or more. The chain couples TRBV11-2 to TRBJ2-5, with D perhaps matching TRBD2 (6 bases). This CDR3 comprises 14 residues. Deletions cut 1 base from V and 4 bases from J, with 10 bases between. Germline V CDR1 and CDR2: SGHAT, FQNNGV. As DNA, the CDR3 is TGTGCCAGCAGCTTAGGTACCGGGAGAGAGACCCAGTACTTC. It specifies CASSLGTGRETQYF.

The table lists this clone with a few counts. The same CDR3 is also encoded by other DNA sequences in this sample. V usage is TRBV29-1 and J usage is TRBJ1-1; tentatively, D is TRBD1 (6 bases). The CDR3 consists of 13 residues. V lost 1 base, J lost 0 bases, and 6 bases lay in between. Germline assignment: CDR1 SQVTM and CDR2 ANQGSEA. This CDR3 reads CSVEGGLNTEAFF. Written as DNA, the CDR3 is TGCAGCGTTGAAGGGGGGCTGAACACTGAAGCTTTCTTT.

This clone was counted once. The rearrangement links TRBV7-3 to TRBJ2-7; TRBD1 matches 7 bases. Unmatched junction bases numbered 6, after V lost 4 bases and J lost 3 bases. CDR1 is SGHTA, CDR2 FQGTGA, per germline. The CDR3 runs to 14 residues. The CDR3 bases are TGTGCCAGCAGCTCGGGGAACAGGGGCTACGAGCAGTACTTC. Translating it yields CASSSGNRGYEQYF.

DNA for the CDR3: TGTGCCAGCAGCTCGGACAGGAGTTTCATCACCTACGAGCAGTACTTC. Translated: CASSSDRSFITYEQYF. This chain joins TRBV7-9 and TRBJ2-7, with TRBD1 matching over 7 bases. Trimming cost V 4 bases and J 2 bases; bases outside gene matches: 11. In germline, CDR1 is SEHNR, CDR2 FQNEAQ (reference sequence). This CDR3 has 16 residues.

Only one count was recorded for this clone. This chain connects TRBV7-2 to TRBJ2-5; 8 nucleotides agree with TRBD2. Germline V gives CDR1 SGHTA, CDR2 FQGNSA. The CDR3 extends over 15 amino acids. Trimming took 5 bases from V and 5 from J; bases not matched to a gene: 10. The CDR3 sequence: CASSLGSRGAETQYF. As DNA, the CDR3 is TGTGCCAGCAGCCTAGGCTCGCGGGGGGCCGAGACCCAGTACTTC.

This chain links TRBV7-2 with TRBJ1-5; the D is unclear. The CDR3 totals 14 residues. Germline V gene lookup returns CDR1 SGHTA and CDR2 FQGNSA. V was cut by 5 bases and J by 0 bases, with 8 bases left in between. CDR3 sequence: CASSRPNSNQPQHF. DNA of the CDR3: TGTGCCAGCAGCCGTCCTAATAGCAATCAGCCCCAGCATTTT.

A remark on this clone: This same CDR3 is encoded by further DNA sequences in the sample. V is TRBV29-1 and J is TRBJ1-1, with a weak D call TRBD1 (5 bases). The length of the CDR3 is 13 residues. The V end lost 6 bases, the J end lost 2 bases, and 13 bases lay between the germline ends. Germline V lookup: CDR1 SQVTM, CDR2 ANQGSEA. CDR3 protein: CSVGGTLNTEAFF. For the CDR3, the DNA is TGCAGCGTGGGAGGGACCTTAAACACTGAAGCTTTCTTT.

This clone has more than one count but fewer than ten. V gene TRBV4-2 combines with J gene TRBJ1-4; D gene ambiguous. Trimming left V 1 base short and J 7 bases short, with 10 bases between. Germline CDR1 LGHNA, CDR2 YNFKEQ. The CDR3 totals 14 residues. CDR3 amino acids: CASSQVGRLEKLFF. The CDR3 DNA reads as TGTGCCAGCAGCCAAGTAGGTCGGCTTGAAAAACTGTTTTTT.